The 13 T cell receptor beta chains below come from one sample, sequenced in a study of blood T cell repertoires in COVID-19. Assay: immunoSEQ multiplex PCR; the TCRdb copy retains only in-frame clones and omits some. The sample includes about 130,000 clones, roughly three quarters of them seen just once. The specimen was peripheral blood. Receptors were obtained from a woman in her seventies with COVID-19, enrolled during active disease.

This chain's CDR3 is CASSLSRGQGVSPLHF. For the CDR3, the DNA is TGTGCCAGCTCTCTATCGAGGGGACAGGGTGTTTCACCCCTCCACTTT. The genes are TRBV18 and TRBJ1-6; 9 bases align to TRBD1. Germline CDR1 KGHSH, CDR2 LQKENI. Trimming cost V 6 bases and J 9 bases; bases outside gene matches: 12. CDR3 length: 16 residues.

The chain recombines TRBV21-1 with TRBJ2-7; the table gives TRBD1 as D, unverified against the DNA. TRBV21-1 has pseudogene status. CDR3 length: 13 amino acids. Written as DNA, the CDR3 is TGTGCCAGCAGCAGAACAGGGATCTACGAGCAGTACTTC. Translated, it gives CASSRTGIYEQYF.

The chain combines TRBV18 with TRBJ1-1, with TRBD1 matching over 8 bases. The CDR3 has 14 amino acids. Germline V gene lookup returns CDR1 KGHSH and CDR2 LQKENI. V shed 3 bases, J shed 4 bases, and the junction held 4 bases outside the gene matches. CDR3 DNA: TGTGCCAGCTCACCCGGACAGGGCGGCACTGAAGCTTTCTTT. Its protein is CASSPGQGGTEAFF. Combining the CDR3 with reference TRBV18 and TRBJ1-1 gives the whole variable domain NAGVMQNPRHLVRRRGQEARLRCSPMKGHSHVYWYRQLPEEGLKFMVYLQKENIIDESGMPKERFSAEFPKEGPSILRIQQVVRGDSAAYFCASSPGQGGTEAFFGQGTRLTVV.

The rearrangement joins TRBV3-1 (or the pseudogene TRBV3-2) to TRBJ1-1; 10 bases are shared with TRBD1. The length of the CDR3 is 17 residues. Losses at the gene ends were 1 base for V and 6 bases for J; bases not matched to a gene: 11. Per germline, CDR1 LGHDT and CDR2 YNNKEL (reference sequence). DNA for the CDR3: TGTGCCAGCAGCCAAGGCCCGGGGACAGGGGAAATCGCTGAAGCTTTCTTT. Its translation: CASSQGPGTGEIAEAFF.

V is TRBV6-1 and J is TRBJ2-7; D is ambiguous. CDR1 and CDR2 (germline): MNHNS, SASEGT. The CDR3 covers 14 residues. V lost 1 base and J 6 bases, leaving 13 bases between the germline ends. The CDR3: CASSEDRLSVEQYF. CDR3 in DNA: TGTGCCAGCAGTGAAGACCGACTGTCCGTCGAGCAGTACTTC.

The chain has TRBV7-2 and TRBJ2-7; 8 bases line up with TRBD2. CDR1 SGHTA and CDR2 FQGNSA come from the germline V gene. Germline trimming cut 4 bases from V and 10 bases from J; bases unmatched to any gene: 12. This CDR3 is 14 amino acids long. In DNA form, the CDR3 reads TGTGCCAGCAGCTCCGCGGGGGGCCTTTATCTTCAGTACTTC. Translating gives CASSSAGGLYLQYF.

The chain has TRBV7-2 and TRBJ2-7; 16 bases agree with TRBD2. Losses at the gene ends were 2 bases for V and 3 bases for J; bases not matched to a gene: 10. Looked up from germline, CDR1 is SGHTA and CDR2 is FQGNSA. The CDR3 loop spans 19 amino acids. The CDR3 nucleotides are TGTGCCAGCAGCTTAACACTAGAGGGACTAGCGGGGGGGCACTACGAGCAGTACTTC. As protein: CASSLTLEGLAGGHYEQYF.

This rearrangement joins TRBV7-2 to TRBJ1-2, with TRBD1 as a possible D gene (5 bases). Trimming removed 5 bases from V and 8 bases from J, with 12 bases in between. Germline V gene sequence: CDR1 SGHTA, CDR2 FQGNSA. The CDR3 has 12 residues. CDR3 nucleotide sequence: TGTGCCAGCAGCCCGGTGGGGGGAGGCTACACCTTC. It encodes CASSPVGGGYTF.

V usage is TRBV25-1 and J usage is TRBJ1-5; D unclear. CDR3 size: 14 residues. V lost 4 bases, J lost 5 bases, and 12 bases lay in between. Germline CDR1 MGHDK, CDR2 SYGVNS. The CDR3 bases are TGTGCCAGCAGTGGAGTCGGTCGTTATCAGCCCCAGCATTTT. Translated, it gives CASSGVGRYQPQHF.

Only one count was recorded for this clone. The V and J genes are TRBV10-3 and TRBJ2-7; TRBD1 aligns across 9 bases. Losses at the gene ends were 4 bases for V and 1 base for J; bases not matched to a gene: 5. This CDR3 spans 15 amino acids. In germline, CDR1 is ENHRY, CDR2 SYGVKD. The CDR3 bases are TGTGCCATCAGTGGGGGACAGGGAAGGTCCTACGAGCAGTACTTC. It is translated as CAISGGQGRSYEQYF.

The V gene is TRBV5-1, the J gene TRBJ1-4; the match to TRBD1 covers 7 bases. With 4 bases clipped from V and 4 bases from J, the junction kept 4 bases outside the gene matches. In germline, CDR1 is SGHRS, CDR2 YFSETQ. This CDR3 contains 14 residues. The CDR3 region is CASSVDRVNEKLFF. The CDR3 coding sequence is TGCGCCAGCAGCGTCGACAGGGTTAATGAAAAACTGTTTTTT.

This clone was seen just once. The chain is built from TRBV27 and TRBJ1-4; possibly TRBD1 for D (5 bases). The CDR3 is made up of 13 amino acids. The ends were cut back, 7 bases at V and 0 bases at J, with 6 bases in the middle. Germline V gene sequence: CDR1 MNHEY, CDR2 SMNVEV (reference sequence). As DNA, the CDR3 is TGTGCCAGCACGGGGGCAACTAATGAAAAACTGTTTTTT. Its translation is CASTGATNEKLFF.

The genes are TRBV28 and TRBJ1-5; the match to TRBD1 covers 7 bases. The germline CDR1 and CDR2 sequences are MDHEN and SYDVKM. This CDR3 is built from 15 residues. Losses at the gene ends were 10 bases for V and 7 bases for J; bases not matched to a gene: 16. The CDR3, as DNA: TGTGCCACCAGCCTCGAGACAGGGATGGGGCAGCCCCAGCATTTT. This codes for CATSLETGMGQPQHF. Filled out from reference TRBV28 and TRBJ1-5, the complete variable domain reads DVKVTQSSRYLVKRTGEKVFLECVQDMDHENMFWYRQDPGLGLRLIYFSYDVKMKEKGDIPEGYSVSREKKERFSLILESASTNQTSMYLCATSLETGMGQPQHFGDGTRLSIL.